Described below is a single TCR beta chain sequence and its context. Its antigen is currently unknown. Germline V lookup: CDR1 SGHTA, CDR2 FQGTGA. The V segment lost 2 bases and the J segment 8 bases; nucleotides outside the gene matches: 9. CDR3 length: 16 residues. PCR used 60 Vbeta primers and 13 Jbeta primers. Assay: immunoSEQ multiplex PCR; the TCRdb copy retains only in-frame clones and omits some. This sample carries some 210,000 clones, around 73% of them seen once, and the ten largest clones take approximately 3.9%. This sample stems from a study of cytomegalovirus exposure and HLA in healthy donors. Study-level points and caveats: Through in vitro validation, a few CMV-associated chains were shown to be specific for CMV antigens.

The source of this sequence is a male donor in good health and CMV-seronegative. The chain recombines TRBV7-3 with TRBJ2-1; TRBD1 matches 10 bases. Sequencing used PBMCs. CDR3 in DNA: TGTGCCAGCAGCTTAGTAGGGACAGGGGTATTTCATGAGCAGTTCTTC. Protein product: CASSLVGTGVFHEQFF. Full variable domain (remainder filled in from reference TRBV7-3 and TRBJ2-1): GAGVSQTPSNKVTEKGKYVELRCDPISGHTALYWYRQSLGQGPEFLIYFQGTGAADDSGLPNDRFFAVRPEGSVSTLKIQRTERGDSAVYLCASSLVGTGVFHEQFFGPGTRLTVL.